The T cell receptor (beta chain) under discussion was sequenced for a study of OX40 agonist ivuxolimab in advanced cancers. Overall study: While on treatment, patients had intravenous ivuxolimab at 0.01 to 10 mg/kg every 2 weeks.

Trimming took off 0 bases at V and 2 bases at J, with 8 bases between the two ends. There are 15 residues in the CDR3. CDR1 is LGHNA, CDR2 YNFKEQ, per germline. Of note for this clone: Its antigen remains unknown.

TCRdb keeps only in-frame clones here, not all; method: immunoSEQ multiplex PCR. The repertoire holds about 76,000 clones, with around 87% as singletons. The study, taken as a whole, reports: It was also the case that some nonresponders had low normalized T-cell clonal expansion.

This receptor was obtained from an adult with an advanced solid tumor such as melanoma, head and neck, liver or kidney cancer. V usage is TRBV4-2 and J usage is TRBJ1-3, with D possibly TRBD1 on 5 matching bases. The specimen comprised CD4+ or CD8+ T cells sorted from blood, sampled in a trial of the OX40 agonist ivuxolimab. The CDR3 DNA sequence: TGTGCCAGCAGCCAAGATTCACAGGCTGGAAACACCATATATTTT. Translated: CASSQDSQAGNTIYF.